Following are 20 T cell receptor beta chains from one sample sequenced in a study of T cell clonality in common variable immunodeficiency. Assay used: immunoSEQ multiplex PCR; TCRdb lists only in-frame clones, some missing. The record shows roughly 52,000 clones for this sample, with no singletons present. Sequencing was carried out using peripheral blood mononuclear cells. The receptors were gathered from a person between 18 and 69 years old in good health.

This clone occurred a few times. A read error may account for a junction end that differs from germline. With the read ending 3 residues before the CDR3 end, the germline J gene is used to fill in that end. The chain uses TRBV30 and TRBJ1-3, with D unclear. The V gene's germline CDR1 is GTSNPN and CDR2 SVGIG (reference sequence). The CDR3 sequence is 13 residues long. The CDR3 loop reads CAQSLGSGNTIYF. The sequenced CDR3 bases are TGTGCCCAGTCACTGGGCTCTGGAAACACA.

Only a few counts were recorded for this clone. The covered CDR3 bases are TGCAGTGCTAGAGATCGACAAGCGGGATCGGAGACG. It specifies CSARDRQAGSET. The whole CDR3 sequence is CSARDRQAGSETQYF. The chain employs TRBV20-1 and TRBJ2-3, with 7 bases identical to TRBD2. Read data end 3 residues before the CDR3 end; the end is taken from the germline J gene. CDR3 length: 15 residues. Per germline, CDR1 DFQATT and CDR2 SNEGSKA (reference sequence).

In its sample, this clone was seen many times. The CDR3 end lies 3 residues beyond the end of the read and is filled in from the germline J gene. This chain uses TRBV14 with TRBJ2-7; maybe TRBD1 (5 bases). Trimming removed 1 base at V and 4 bases at J, with 14 bases between. The CDR3 spans 15 residues. Germline V gene data show CDR1 as SGHDN and CDR2 as FVKESK. The CDR3 sequence: CASSQALGPPYEQYF. The sequenced part of the CDR3 DNA is TGTGCCAGCAGCCAAGCTCTGGGGCCCCCATACGAG.

This clone appeared many times. The read falls 3 residues short of the CDR3 end, and the missing part is taken from the germline J gene. This sequence joins TRBV29-1 and TRBJ2-3, with TRBD1 matching 7 bases. The CDR3 contains 13 residues. V was pared by 4 bases and J by 3 bases, with 4 bases of the junction left unmatched. Germline values: CDR1 SQVTM, CDR2 ANQGSEA. CDR3 bases read: TGCAGCGTTGGTAGACAGGGAACAGATACG. This translates into CSVGRQGTDT. The complete CDR3 protein is CSVGRQGTDTQYF.

This clone was recorded many times. The read gets to within 3 residues of the CDR3 end, and the germline J gene fills in the rest. The gene calls are TRBV19 and TRBJ1-1; a possible D gene is TRBD1 (5 bases). Looked up from germline, CDR1 is LNHDA and CDR2 is SQIVND (reference sequence). The CDR3 has 17 residues. The germline V and J ends were trimmed by 6 bases and 0 bases, with 20 bases remaining between them. The covered CDR3 bases are TGTGCCAGTAGCCGACGAAGGGACTCCTTAATGAACACTGAA. Its translation: CASSRRRDSLMNTE. The CDR3 as a whole reads CASSRRRDSLMNTEAFF.

This clone has ten or more counts. The junction shows a germline mismatch at one end, possibly a read error. The CDR3 DNA, read in part, is TGCGCCAGCAGCCAAGATCGGGCTAGCGGGCAAGATACG. It encodes CASSQDRASGQDT. The complete CDR3 protein is CASSQDRASGQDTQYF. The J gene is TRBJ2-3, the V gene TRBV4-2; 8 nucleotides agree with TRBD2. The CDR3 is cut off 3 residues early in the read; its end comes from the germline J gene. Germline V gives CDR1 LGHNA, CDR2 YNFKEQ. The length of the CDR3 is 16 residues.

This clone was counted at least ten times. The CDR3 end is not reached by the read, which stops 3 residues before it; the germline J gene fills it in. The V gene is TRBV7-2, the J gene TRBJ2-1; 7 positions agree with TRBD2. The CDR3 has 16 amino acids. The germline V gene encodes CDR1 SGHTA and CDR2 FQGNSA. V was clipped by 0 bases and J by 5 bases; unmatched bases: 7. The CDR3 reads CASSLATGRGNNEQFF. The CDR3 DNA, read in part, is TGTGCCAGCAGCTTAGCAACGGGGCGGGGGAACAATGAG.

This clone came up many times. CDR3 residues: CASSIPVSNTEAFF. CDR3 DNA, as far as it was read: TGTGCCAGTAGTATACCGGTCTCGAACACTGAA. The chain couples TRBV19 to TRBJ1-1; D unresolved. The read ends 3 residues shy of where the CDR3 ends; the end is completed using the germline J gene. V lost 2 bases to trimming and J lost 1 base, with 8 bases between them. The CDR3 contains 14 residues. Germline CDR1 reads LNHDA; CDR2 reads SQIVND (reference sequence).

Regarding this clone: Read data end 3 residues before the CDR3 end; the end is taken from the germline J gene. The rearrangement links TRBV5-1 to TRBJ2-3, with 13 bases lining up with TRBD2. CDR1 and CDR2 (germline): SGHRS, YFSETQ. This CDR3 is 15 amino acids long. The sequenced CDR3 bases are TGCGCCAGCAGCTTAGGACTAGCGGGAGTAGAGACG. Protein sequence: CASSLGLAGVET. The CDR3 as a whole reads CASSLGLAGVETQYF.

A remark on this clone: Read coverage stops 3 residues before the CDR3 terminus; the germline J gene supplies the remainder. The chain has TRBV5-1 and TRBJ2-5; no reliable D call. The germline gives CDR1 SGHRS, CDR2 YFSETQ. Deletions cut 0 bases from V and 5 bases from J, with 11 bases between. There are 14 residues in the CDR3. The CDR3 bases that were read are TGCGCCAGCAGCTTGGGTTTAGTACAGGAGACC. Amino acid sequence: CASSLGLVQET. The complete CDR3 protein is CASSLGLVQETQYF.

In this sample, this clone turned up a few times. The read is 3 residues too short to cover the CDR3 end, so that end is filled in from the germline J gene. The V and J genes are TRBV7-2 and TRBJ1-2; D is perhaps TRBD1 (5 bases). V lost 5 bases, J lost 4 bases, and 11 bases lay in between. CDR1 and CDR2 (germline): SGHTA, FQGNSA. The CDR3 consists of 13 residues. CDR3 loop: CASSQGEAYGYTF. CDR3 DNA (partial): TGTGCCAGCAGCCAAGGGGAGGCCTATGGC.

About this clone itself: The read ends 3 residues early relative to the CDR3; the germline J gene fills the gap. The chain links TRBV30 to TRBJ1-2; 11 positions match TRBD1. The CDR3 has 12 amino acids. Unmatched junction bases numbered 3, after V lost 5 bases and J lost 7 bases. CDR1 GTSNPN and CDR2 SVGIG come from the germline V gene (reference sequence). CDR3 region: CAWGQGAAGYTF. The CDR3 bases that were read are TGTGCCTGGGGACAGGGGGCGGCTGGC.

This clone was seen at least ten times. The read stops 3 residues short of the end of the CDR3; the missing end is completed from the germline J gene. This chain links TRBV3-1 (or the pseudogene TRBV3-2) with TRBJ2-5; 11 nucleotides agree with TRBD1. Germline trimming cut 2 bases from V and 5 bases from J; bases unmatched to any gene: 4. This CDR3 has 15 residues. Germline values: CDR1 LGHDT, CDR2 YNNKEL (reference sequence). CDR3 loop: CASSQWTGGVETQYF. The covered CDR3 bases are TGTGCCAGCAGCCAATGGACAGGGGGCGTGGAGACC.

This clone was counted many times. Sequencing ends 3 residues short of the CDR3 end; the germline J gene provides the rest. The chain has TRBV11-3 and TRBJ2-1, with D tentatively TRBD1 (6 bases). V was pared by 5 bases and J by 2 bases, with 13 bases between. This CDR3 contains 15 residues. Germline V CDR1 and CDR2: SGHNT, YENEEA. The CDR3 protein is CASSPGQGTYNEQFF. The sequenced CDR3 bases are TGTGCCAGCAGCCCCGGTCAGGGGACCTACAATGAG. The variable domain in full, completed from reference TRBV11-3 and TRBJ2-1, reads EAGVVQSPRYKIIEKKQPVAFWCNPISGHNTLYWYLQNLGQGPELLIRYENEEAVDDSQLPKDRFSAERLKGVDSTLKIQPAELGDSAVYLCASSPGQGTYNEQFFGPGTRLTVL.

At least ten counts were recorded for this clone. Sequencing ends 3 residues short of the CDR3 end; the germline J gene provides the rest. The chain has TRBV6-2 or TRBV6-3 and TRBJ1-5, with 7 bases that match TRBD1. The ends lost 6 bases at V and 1 base at J; junction bases unmatched: 9. Germline V gene sequence: CDR1 MNHEY, CDR2 SVGEGT. The CDR3 consists of 16 residues. The CDR3 DNA, read in part, is TGTGCCAGCAGCCGCCCTACAGGGGTCAGCAATCAGCCC. As protein: CASSRPTGVSNQP. The CDR3 as a whole reads CASSRPTGVSNQPQHF.

This clone was seen many times. With the read ending 3 residues before the CDR3 end, the germline J gene is used to fill in that end. This chain uses TRBV5-6 with TRBJ2-7, with TRBD1 as a possible D gene (5 bases). Trimming removed 2 bases from V and 4 bases from J, with 13 bases in between. This CDR3 spans 14 amino acids. From germline, CDR1 is SGHDT and CDR2 YYEEEE. CDR3 DNA (partial): TGTGCCAGCAGCTTACAGGCCCTTCCGTACGAG. Translated, it gives CASSLQALPYE. Given in full, the CDR3 is CASSLQALPYEQYF.

Comment on this clone: The sequenced fragment ends 3 residues before the CDR3 boundary, so the rest is inferred from the germline J gene. The chain joins TRBV11-1 to TRBJ1-2, with D possibly TRBD1 on 6 matching bases. The germline gives CDR1 SGHAT, CDR2 FQDESV (reference sequence). The CDR3 extends over 14 amino acids. V lost 1 base and J 6 bases, leaving 12 bases between the germline ends. The CDR3: CASSLGVRGDGYTF. The covered CDR3 bases are TGTGCCAGCAGCTTAGGTGTCAGGGGCGATGGC.

This clone was picked up many times. Read coverage stops 3 residues before the CDR3 terminus; the germline J gene supplies the remainder. This chain links TRBV20-1 with TRBJ2-5; 12 nucleotides match TRBD2. The junction had 10 bases not matched to a gene; V was cut back by 6 bases and J by 5 bases. CDR3 length: 15 residues. Germline lookup yields CDR1 DFQATT and CDR2 SNEGSKA (reference sequence). CDR3 in amino acids: CSANPPTSGSETQYF. CDR3 bases read: TGCAGTGCCAACCCACCGACTAGCGGGAGCGAGACC.

This clone was seen ten or more times. Coverage ceases 3 residues before the CDR3 finishes, and the germline J gene fills in the end. The chain couples TRBV19 to TRBJ1-4; possibly TRBD1 for D (5 bases). Trimming stripped 6 bases from V and 0 bases from J, with 11 bases between. CDR1 and CDR2 from the germline V gene are LNHDA and SQIVND (reference sequence). The CDR3 has 15 residues. CDR3 DNA, as far as it was read: TGTGCCAGTAGGGACAAGGCCGCAACTAATGAAAAA. This sequence encodes CASRDKAATNEK. The CDR3 as a whole reads CASRDKAATNEKLFF. The complete variable domain, with remaining parts taken from reference TRBV19 and TRBJ1-4, reads DGGITQSPKYLFRKEGQNVTLSCEQNLNHDAMYWYRQDPGQGLRLIYYSQIVNDFQKGDIAEGYSVSREKKESFPLTVTSAQKNPTAFYLCASRDKAATNEKLFFGSGTQLSVL.

This clone was recorded many times. Read sequence stops 3 residues before the CDR3 end, and the germline J gene provides the missing end. The rearrangement links TRBV5-1 to TRBJ2-4, with D maybe TRBD2 (6 bases). The V gene's germline CDR1 is SGHRS and CDR2 YFSETQ. This CDR3 comprises 15 residues. The ends were cut back, 0 bases at V and 2 bases at J, with 9 bases in the middle. The covered CDR3 bases are TGCGCCAGCAGCTTGGTTGCGGGATCCAAAAACATT. It codes for CASSLVAGSKNI. The entire CDR3 reads CASSLVAGSKNIQYF.